This T cell receptor (beta chain) is from a study of blood T cells in healthy people across ages. This clonotype has more than one count but fewer than ten. The germline V gene encodes CDR1 SEHNR and CDR2 FQNEAQ (reference sequence). The CDR3 consists of 15 residues. Trimming pared 5 bases from V and 6 bases from J, leaving 19 bases between. Alongside a J-beta primer mix, a sample-barcoded 5' primer served in a second PCR lasting about 7 to 12 cycles. TCRdb fed the 5' RACE reads into MiXCR, producing one record per CDR3 protein. The repertoire holds some 1.8 million distinct CDR3 sequences, with approximately 39% as singletons.

The TCR sequence derives from a human donor in good health. Sequencing was performed on blood. J is TRBJ1-2 and V is TRBV7-9; D gene uncertain. The CDR3 spells CASSPFAGTYDGYTF. The CDR3 nucleotides read TGTGCCAGCAGCCCTTTTGCAGGTACCTACGATGGCTACACCTTC.